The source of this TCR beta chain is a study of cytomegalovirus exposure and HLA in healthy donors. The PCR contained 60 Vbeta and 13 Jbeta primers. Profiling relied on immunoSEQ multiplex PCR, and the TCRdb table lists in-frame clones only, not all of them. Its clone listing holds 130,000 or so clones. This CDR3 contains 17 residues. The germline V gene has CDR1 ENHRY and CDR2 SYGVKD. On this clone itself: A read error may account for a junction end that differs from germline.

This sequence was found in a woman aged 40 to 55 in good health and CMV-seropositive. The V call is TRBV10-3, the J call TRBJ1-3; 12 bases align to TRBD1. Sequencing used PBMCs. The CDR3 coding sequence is TGTGCCATCAGTGCACGGGGGACAGGGGGCGCTGGAAACACCACATATTTT. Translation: CAISARGTGGAGNTTYF.